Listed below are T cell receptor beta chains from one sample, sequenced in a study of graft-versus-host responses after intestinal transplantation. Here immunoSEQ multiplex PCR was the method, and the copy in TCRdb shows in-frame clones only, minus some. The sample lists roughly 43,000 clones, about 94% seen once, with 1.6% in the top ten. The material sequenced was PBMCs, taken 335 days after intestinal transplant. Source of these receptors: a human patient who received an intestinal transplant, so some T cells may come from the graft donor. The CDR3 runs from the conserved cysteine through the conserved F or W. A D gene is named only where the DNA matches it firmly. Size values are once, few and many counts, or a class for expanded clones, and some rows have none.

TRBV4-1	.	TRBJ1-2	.	TGCGCCAGCAGCCAGACCAACTATGGCTACACCTTC	CASSQTNYGYTF
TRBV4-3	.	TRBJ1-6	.	TGCGCCAGCAGCCATTCTGACGATTCACCCCTCCACTTT	CASSHSDDSPLHF
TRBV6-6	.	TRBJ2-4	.	TGTGCCAGCGCAGCCAGTTGGGACATTCAGTACTTC	CASAASWDIQYF
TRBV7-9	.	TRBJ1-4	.	TGTGCCAGCAGCTTTGGGGGAATTGGCGAAAAACTGTTTTTT	CASSFGGIGEKLFF
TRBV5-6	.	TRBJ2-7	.	TGTGCCAGCAGCTTTCAGACCTACGAGCAGTACTTC	CASSFQTYEQYF
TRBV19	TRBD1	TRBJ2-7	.	TGTGCCAGTAGTCCAGGACAGGGGGCCTACGAGCAGTACTTC	CASSPGQGAYEQYF
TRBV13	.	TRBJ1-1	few	TGTGCCAGCAGCTTAGGCGGTAACACTGAAGCTTTCTTT	CASSLGGNTEAFF
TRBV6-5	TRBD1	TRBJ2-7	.	TGTGCCAGCAGCTTACAGGGGGCGGCCTACGAGCAGTACTTC	CASSLQGAAYEQYF
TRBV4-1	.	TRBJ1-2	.	TGCGCCAGCAGCCAAGAAGAGGTTGGGGCACGTAACTATGGCTACACCTTC	CASSQEEVGARNYGYTF
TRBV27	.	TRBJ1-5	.	TGTGCCAGCAGTCCCGGGTGGGGGATCAATCAGCCCCAGCATTTT	CASSPGWGINQPQHF
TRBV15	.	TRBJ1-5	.	TGTGCCACCAGCAGTATAGATGGAATAGGTAACAATCAGCCCCAGCATTTT	CATSSIDGIGNNQPQHF
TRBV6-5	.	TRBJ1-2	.	TGTGCCAGCAGTTACTCGAATAGCGGGCCAAATGGCTACACCTTC	CASSYSNSGPNGYTF
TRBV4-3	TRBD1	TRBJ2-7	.	TGCGCCAGCAGCCCGGGACAGAGAAACCCCTACGAGCAGTACTTC	CASSPGQRNPYEQYF
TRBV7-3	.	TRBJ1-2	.	TGTGCCAGCAGCCCGCGCCCCACAGATGGCTACACCTTC	CASSPRPTDGYTF